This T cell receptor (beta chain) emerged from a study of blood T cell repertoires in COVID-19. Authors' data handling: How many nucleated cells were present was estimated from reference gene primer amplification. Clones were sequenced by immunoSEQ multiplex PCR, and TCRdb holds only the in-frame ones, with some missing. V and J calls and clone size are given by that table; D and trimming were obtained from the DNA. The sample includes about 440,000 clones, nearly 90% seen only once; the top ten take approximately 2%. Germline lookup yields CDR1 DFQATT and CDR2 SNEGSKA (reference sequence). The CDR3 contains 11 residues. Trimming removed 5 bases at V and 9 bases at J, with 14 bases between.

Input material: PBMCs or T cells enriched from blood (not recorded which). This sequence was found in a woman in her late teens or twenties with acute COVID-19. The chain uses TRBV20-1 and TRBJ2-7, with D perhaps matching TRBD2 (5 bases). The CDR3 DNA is TGCAGTGCTGGAGTGGCGGGTGGGCAGTACTTC. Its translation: CSAGVAGGQYF.